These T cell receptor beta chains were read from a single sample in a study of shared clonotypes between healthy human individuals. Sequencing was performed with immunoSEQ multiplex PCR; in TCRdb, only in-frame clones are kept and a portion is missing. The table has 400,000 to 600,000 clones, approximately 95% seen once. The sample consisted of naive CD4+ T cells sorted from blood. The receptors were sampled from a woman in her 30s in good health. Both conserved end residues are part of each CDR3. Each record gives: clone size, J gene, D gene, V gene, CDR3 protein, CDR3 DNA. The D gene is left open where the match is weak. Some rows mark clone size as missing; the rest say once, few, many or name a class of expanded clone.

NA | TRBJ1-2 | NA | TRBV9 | CASGEQGLLGYGYTF | TGTGCCAGCGGCGAACAGGGTCTACTCGGGTATGGCTACACCTTC
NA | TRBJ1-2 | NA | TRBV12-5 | CASGFTGSTYGYTF | TGTGCTAGTGGTTTCACAGGGTCGACCTATGGCTACACCTTC
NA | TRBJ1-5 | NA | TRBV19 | CASSIRRPDSGIWKPQHF | TGTGCCAGTAGTATAAGGAGGCCGGACTCTGGGATATGGAAGCCCCAGCATTTT
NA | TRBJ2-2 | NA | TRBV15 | CATSRDVLGGELFF | TGTGCCACCAGCAGAGATGTTCTCGGCGGGGAGCTGTTTTTT
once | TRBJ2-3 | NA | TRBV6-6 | CASSSQTHTDTQYF | TGTGCCAGCAGTTCGCAAACCCACACAGATACGCAGTATTTT
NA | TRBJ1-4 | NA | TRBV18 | CASSPTQGREGKLFF | TGTGCCAGCTCTCCAACACAGGGAAGAGAGGGAAAACTGTTTTTT
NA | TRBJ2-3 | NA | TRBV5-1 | CASSLAGKDTQYF | TGCGCCAGCAGCTTGGCTGGGAAAGATACGCAGTATTTT
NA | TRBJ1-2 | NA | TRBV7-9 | CASRLDSNYGYTF | TGTGCCAGCAGGCTGGATTCCAACTATGGCTACACCTTC
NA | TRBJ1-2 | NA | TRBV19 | CASSLGGAFDYGYTF | TGTGCCAGTAGTCTCGGGGGCGCGTTCGACTATGGCTACACCTTC
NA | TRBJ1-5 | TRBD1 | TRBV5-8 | CASSLLGQGQPQHF | TGTGCCAGCAGCTTGTTGGGACAGGGTCAGCCCCAGCATTTT
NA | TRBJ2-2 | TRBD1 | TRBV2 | CASSGLSRGLTSDTGELFF | TGTGCCAGCAGTGGTTTATCCAGGGGGCTTACCTCGGACACCGGGGAGCTGTTTTTT
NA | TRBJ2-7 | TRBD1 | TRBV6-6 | CASSYGTGTNYEQYF | TGTGCCAGCAGTTACGGGACAGGGACTAACTACGAGCAGTACTTC
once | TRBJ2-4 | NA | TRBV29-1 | CSVESGASAKNIQYF | TGCAGCGTTGAATCGGGGGCGTCAGCCAAAAACATTCAGTACTTC
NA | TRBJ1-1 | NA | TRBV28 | CASSLIGGQTEAFF | TGTGCCAGCAGTTTAATCGGGGGGCAAACTGAAGCTTTCTTT
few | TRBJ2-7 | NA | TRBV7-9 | CASSLDAPYEQYF | TGTGCCAGCAGCCTGGACGCTCCCTACGAGCAGTACTTC
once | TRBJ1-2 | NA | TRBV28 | CASNILRGHLYGYTF | TGTGCCAGCAATATTTTGAGGGGACACTTATATGGCTACACCTTC
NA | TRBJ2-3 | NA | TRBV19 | CASNTASTKDTQYF | TGTGCCAGTAATACGGCTTCGACGAAAGATACGCAGTATTTT
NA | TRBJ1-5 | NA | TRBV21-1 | CASSTPDRGNGNQPQHF | TGTGCCAGCAGCACACCCGACAGGGGTAACGGCAATCAGCCCCAGCATTTT
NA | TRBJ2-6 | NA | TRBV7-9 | CASSLTAGANVLTF | TGTGCCAGCAGCTTAACTGCTGGGGCCAACGTCCTGACTTTC
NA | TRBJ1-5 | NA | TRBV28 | CASRQGYSQPQHF | TGTGCCAGCAGACAGGGATACAGTCAGCCCCAGCATTTT
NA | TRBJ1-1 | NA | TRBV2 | CASRMGARGYTEAFF | TGTGCCAGCAGGATGGGGGCGCGGGGATACACTGAAGCTTTCTTT
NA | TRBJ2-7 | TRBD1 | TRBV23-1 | CASSQSTGNTYEQYF | TGCGCCAGCAGTCAATCGACAGGGAATACCTACGAGCAGTACTTC
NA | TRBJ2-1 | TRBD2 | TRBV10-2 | CASSVSGGDNEQFF | TGCGCCAGCAGTGTCAGCGGGGGAGACAATGAGCAGTTCTTC
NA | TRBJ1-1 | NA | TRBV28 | CASSLSQNTEAFF | TGTGCCAGCAGTTTATCCCAGAACACTGAAGCTTTCTTT
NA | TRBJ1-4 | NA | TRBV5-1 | CASSPGRDFGKLFF | TGCGCCAGCAGCCCAGGGAGGGACTTTGGAAAACTGTTTTTT
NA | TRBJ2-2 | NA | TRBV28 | CASRSAGRALIGELFF | TGTGCCAGCAGATCGGCCGGAAGGGCTTTAATCGGGGAGCTGTTTTTT
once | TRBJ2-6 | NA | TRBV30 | CAWSVIWSSGANVLTF | TGTGCCTGGAGTGTCATCTGGTCCTCTGGGGCCAACGTCCTGACTTTC
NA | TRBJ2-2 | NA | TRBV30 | CAWSVRGLAPNTGELFF | TGTGCCTGGAGTGTGAGGGGGCTAGCGCCTAACACCGGGGAGCTGTTTTTT
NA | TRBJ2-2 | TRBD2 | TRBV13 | CASSHSGTSGVGELFF | TGTGCCAGCAGTCATTCCGGGACTAGCGGGGTCGGGGAGCTGTTTTTT